One sample yielded the 5 T cell receptor beta chains listed below, sequenced in a study of control samples from healthy donors and cancer patients. Produced via immunoSEQ multiplex PCR; TCRdb's table is partial and in-frame only. The data show 60,000 to 75,000 clones, over 75% seen once. Specimen: blood. The source of these receptors is a man aged 40-49 years in good health.

This clone was detected only a few times. The rearrangement joins TRBV5-1 to TRBJ1-3; no clear D. The CDR3 runs 14 residues. V gave up 4 bases and J gave up 0 bases, with 8 bases separating them. Germline V gene sequence: CDR1 SGHRS, CDR2 YFSETQ. Here the CDR3 DNA reads TGCGCCAGCAGCAACGGACTCTCTGGAAACACCATATATTTT. It specifies CASSNGLSGNTIYF.

This rearrangement joins TRBV5-1 to TRBJ2-7, with a possible D match to TRBD1 (5 bases). V lost 0 bases, J lost 7 bases, and 11 bases lay in between. The V gene's germline CDR1 is SGHRS and CDR2 YFSETQ. This CDR3 contains 13 residues. The DNA for the CDR3 is TGCGCCAGCAGCTTGGTAAGAAGGGGTGAGCAGTACTTC. It codes for CASSLVRRGEQYF.

V usage is TRBV6-5 and J usage is TRBJ1-2; the D gene is possibly TRBD1 (5 bases). V was cut by 2 bases and J by 6 bases, with 10 bases left in between. Germline assignment: CDR1 MNHEY and CDR2 SVGAGI. The CDR3 is 13 amino acids. Here the CDR3 DNA reads TGTGCCAGCAGTTACGACCCCAGGGATGGCTACACCTTC. Residues: CASSYDPRDGYTF.

This clone was detected only once. The rearrangement links TRBV10-3 to TRBJ2-5; no firm D call. V lost 0 bases, J lost 4 bases, and 3 bases lay in between. Looked up from germline, CDR1 is ENHRY and CDR2 is SYGVKD. The CDR3 has 12 residues. The CDR3 loop is CAISESGETQYF. The CDR3, as DNA: TGTGCCATCAGTGAGTCGGGAGAGACCCAGTACTTC.

V usage is TRBV28 and J usage is TRBJ1-5, with D hard to call. Germline lookup yields CDR1 MDHEN and CDR2 SYDVKM. V gave up 7 bases and J gave up 3 bases, with 19 bases separating them. CDR3 size: 16 residues. CDR3 DNA: TGTGCCAGCAAGAGGTCGCGATATCGAAACAATCAGCCCCAGCATTTT. As protein: CASKRSRYRNNQPQHF.